These 32 T cell receptor beta chains were sequenced from one sample in a study of blood T cells in healthy people across ages. A sample-barcoded 5' primer and a J-beta primer mix were used in a second PCR of roughly 7 to 12 cycles. Using its own MiXCR run on the 5' RACE reads, TCRdb lists one record per CDR3 protein. The table has roughly 930,000 distinct CDR3 sequences, roughly 50% seen once. Sequenced: blood. These receptors came from a man younger than 40 in good health.

The chain carries TRBV11-3 and TRBJ2-1; D may be TRBD2 (6 bases). Germline-derived CDR1 and CDR2 are SGHNT and YENEEA. CDR3 length: 15 amino acids. The germline V and J ends were trimmed by 3 bases and 2 bases, with 11 bases remaining between them. CDR3 coding DNA: TGTGCCAGCAGCTTTGGGACTTCCACCTACAATGAGCAGTTCTTC. Amino acid sequence: CASSFGTSTYNEQFF. Combining the CDR3 with reference TRBV11-3 and TRBJ2-1 gives the whole variable domain EAGVVQSPRYKIIEKKQPVAFWCNPISGHNTLYWYLQNLGQGPELLIRYENEEAVDDSQLPKDRFSAERLKGVDSTLKIQPAELGDSAVYLCASSFGTSTYNEQFFGPGTRLTVL.

This clonotype was found once. Compared with germline, one end of the junction differs, possibly owing to a read error. V gene TRBV6-5 combines with J gene TRBJ2-2, with 8 bases that match TRBD1. Per the germline V gene, CDR1 is MNHEY and CDR2 is SVGAGI. This CDR3 spans 15 amino acids. DNA of the CDR3: TGTGCCGGCAGTAACAGGGGGTTTTTGGCCGGGGAGCTGTTTTTT. Translated, it gives CAGSNRGFLAGELFF.

This clonotype was seen a few times. The rearrangement uses TRBV24-1 and TRBJ2-3; D possibly matches TRBD1 or TRBD2 (5 bases each). The CDR3 is 14 amino acids. Trimming took off 6 bases at V and 5 bases at J, with 14 bases between the two ends. From germline, CDR1 is KGHDR and CDR2 SFDVKD. The CDR3 coding sequence is TGTGCCACCAGTCATACGGGGCGTGGAGATACGCAGTATTTT. Translation: CATSHTGRGDTQYF.

This clonotype was detected a few times. The chain joins TRBV7-2 to TRBJ1-2; TRBD1 matches at 7 bases. The length of the CDR3 is 13 residues. The germline gives CDR1 SGHTA, CDR2 FQGNSA. The V segment lost 5 bases and the J segment 4 bases; nucleotides outside the gene matches: 4. In nucleotides, the CDR3 is TGTGCCAGCAGCCTGACAGGGATCTATGGCTACACCTTC. It codes for CASSLTGIYGYTF.

This rearrangement joins TRBV6-6 to TRBJ1-4; weak D call: TRBD1 (6 bases). Germline values: CDR1 MNHNY, CDR2 SVGAGI (reference sequence). The CDR3 spans 13 residues. The V gene lost 8 bases and the J gene lost 3 bases, with 10 bases spanning the gap. The CDR3 loop reads CASRTEPNEKLFF. The CDR3, as DNA: TGTGCCAGCCGGACAGAACCTAATGAAAAACTGTTTTTT.

This chain uses TRBV4-1 with TRBJ1-3, with D uncertain. The CDR3 extends over 15 amino acids. Germline V CDR1 and CDR2: MGHRA, YSYEKL. The V gene lost 1 base and the J gene lost 0 bases, with 7 bases spanning the gap. The CDR3 nucleotides are TGCGCCAGCAGCCAAGTCATGAGCTCTGGAAACACCATATATTTT. This gives the protein CASSQVMSSGNTIYF.

This clonotype was found a few times. V is TRBV5-1 and J is TRBJ2-5; no definite D call. With 0 bases removed from V and 1 base from J, the gap between germline ends came to 7 bases. Germline V gene lookup returns CDR1 SGHRS and CDR2 YFSETQ. This CDR3 spans 14 amino acids. The CDR3 DNA reads as TGCGCCAGCAGCTTGGTGTCCTCCCAAGAGACCCAGTACTTC. Residues: CASSLVSSQETQYF.

The gene calls are TRBV28 and TRBJ1-6; D unclear. The CDR3 spans 14 residues. V lost 3 bases to trimming and J lost 14 bases, with 17 bases between them. Germline CDR1 and CDR2: MDHEN and SYDVKM. In nucleotides, the CDR3 is TGTGCCAGCAGTTTGGGGTTCCAAAGGGCCACCCTCCACTTT. Amino acid sequence: CASSLGFQRATLHF. Full variable domain (rest looked up from reference TRBV28 and TRBJ1-6): DVKVTQSSRYLVKRTGEKVFLECVQDMDHENMFWYRQDPGLGLRLIYFSYDVKMKEKGDIPEGYSVSREKKERFSLILESASTNQTSMYLCASSLGFQRATLHFGNGTRLTVT.

The gene calls are TRBV7-2 and TRBJ2-1; no definite D call. CDR1 is SGHTA and CDR2 is FQGNSA in the germline V gene. V lost 1 base and J 5 bases, leaving 6 bases between the germline ends. CDR3 length: 13 amino acids. DNA for the CDR3: TGTGCCAGCAGCTTAGACGCCCACAATGAGCAGTTCTTC. This translates into CASSLDAHNEQFF.

The V and J genes are TRBV20-1 and TRBJ2-7; 8 nucleotides align to TRBD2. From germline, CDR1 is DFQATT and CDR2 SNEGSKA (reference sequence). V was pared by 3 bases and J by 2 bases, with 6 bases of the junction left unmatched. This CDR3 spans 14 amino acids. The CDR3 region has the DNA TGCAGTGCTAGTAAACTAGCGGAACCCTACGAGCAGTACTTC. It codes for CSASKLAEPYEQYF.

The J gene is TRBJ2-5, the V gene TRBV20-1, with D tentatively TRBD1 or TRBD2 (6 bases each). V was trimmed by 3 bases and J by 11 bases, leaving 22 bases between them. The CDR3 extends over 14 amino acids. Germline CDR1 is DFQATT and CDR2 is SNEGSKA (reference sequence). CDR3 bases: TGCAGTGCTAGGGGGGACGGCGGGGACAATGAGCAGTACTTC. Its translation is CSARGDGGDNEQYF.

V is TRBV28 and J is TRBJ2-7; 10 positions agree with TRBD1. The CDR3 runs 17 residues. The V gene end was trimmed by 0 bases and the J gene end by 5 bases; junction bases not matched to a gene: 10. Germline CDR1 reads MDHEN; CDR2 reads SYDVKM. The CDR3 nucleotides are TGTGCCAGCAGTTTATGGCAAGGGACAGGGGACCCCAACGAGCAGTACTTC. Protein: CASSLWQGTGDPNEQYF.

Only a few counts were recorded for this clonotype. The V gene is TRBV6-6, the J gene TRBJ1-2, with a tentative D call TRBD1 (5 bases). Germline lookup yields CDR1 MNHNY and CDR2 SVGAGI (reference sequence). The CDR3 consists of 12 residues. V was pared by 5 bases and J by 8 bases, with 12 bases between. This CDR3 is CASSPQGDGYTF. The CDR3, as DNA: TGTGCCAGCAGTCCGCAGGGAGACGGCTACACCTTC.

This rearrangement joins TRBV20-1 to TRBJ2-5; 10 bases fit TRBD2. Germline V gene data show CDR1 as DFQATT and CDR2 as SNEGSKA (reference sequence). V gave up 4 bases and J gave up 2 bases; unmatched junction bases: 7. This CDR3 has 15 amino acids. The CDR3 sequence is CSANSPTSGQETQYF. As DNA, the CDR3 is TGCAGTGCTAACTCCCCGACTAGCGGGCAAGAGACCCAGTACTTC.

The rearrangement links TRBV20-1 to TRBJ1-2; a possible D gene is TRBD1 (6 bases). This CDR3 has 12 residues. V was trimmed by 2 bases and J by 4 bases, leaving 8 bases between them. Germline CDR1 reads DFQATT; CDR2 reads SNEGSKA (reference sequence). CDR3 protein: CSARRGGYGYTF. The DNA for the CDR3 is TGCAGTGCTAGACGAGGGGGCTATGGCTACACCTTC.

This clonotype was recorded a few times. This chain connects TRBV6-2 or TRBV6-3 to TRBJ1-2; D possibly corresponds to TRBD1 (6 bases). Germline CDR1 reads MNHEY; CDR2 reads SVGEGT. The CDR3 is 14 amino acids. With 7 bases removed from V and 5 bases from J, the gap between germline ends came to 17 bases. The CDR3 sequence is CASTKTGTMYGYTF. CDR3 coding DNA: TGTGCCAGCACCAAAACCGGGACAATGTATGGCTACACCTTC.

This clonotype turned up a few times. The rearrangement uses TRBV28 and TRBJ1-4; possibly TRBD1 for D (6 bases). The CDR3 spans 15 residues. V lost 3 bases, J lost 7 bases, and 15 bases lay in between. The germline gives CDR1 MDHEN, CDR2 SYDVKM. This chain's CDR3 is CASSLPVRGFEKLFF. The CDR3 nucleotides read TGTGCCAGCAGTTTGCCCGTCAGGGGATTTGAAAAACTGTTTTTT.

The J gene is TRBJ2-3, the V gene TRBV19; D is perhaps TRBD2 (6 bases). CDR3 length equals 12 residues. V lost 3 bases to trimming and J lost 10 bases, with 11 bases between them. Germline V gene sequence: CDR1 LNHDA, CDR2 SQIVND (reference sequence). For the CDR3, the DNA is TGTGCCAGTAGTATGGGAGCGGGTTCGCAGTATTTT. Its protein is CASSMGAGSQYF.

In this sample, this clonotype turned up a few times. The chain has TRBV29-1 and TRBJ2-2; TRBD2 is a possible D gene (5 bases). CDR3 length: 12 residues. The ends were cut back, 7 bases at V and 3 bases at J, with 9 bases in the middle. Germline CDR1 and CDR2: SQVTM and ANQGSEA. The CDR3 DNA sequence: TGCAGCGCGGACGGGGACACCGGGGAGCTGTTTTTT. Protein sequence: CSADGDTGELFF.

This clonotype has only one observation. This chain connects TRBV5-1 to TRBJ2-1, with 7 bases identical to TRBD2. The junction had 12 bases not matched to a gene; V was cut back by 5 bases and J by 10 bases. This CDR3 is built from 14 residues. Germline-derived CDR1 and CDR2 are SGHRS and YFSETQ. The CDR3 region is CASSSRGDQSEQFF. CDR3 nucleotides: TGCGCCAGCAGTTCCCGGGGGGACCAGTCAGAGCAGTTCTTC.

The J gene is TRBJ2-7, the V gene TRBV25-1; D may be TRBD1 or TRBD2 (5 bases each). The CDR3 has 16 residues. Germline assignment: CDR1 MGHDK and CDR2 SYGVNS. Trimming took off 2 bases at V and 1 base at J, with 15 bases between the two ends. The CDR3 loop is CASSEAGTAISYEQYF. In DNA, the CDR3 is TGTGCCAGCAGTGAAGCCGGGACGGCTATATCCTACGAGCAGTACTTC.

Concerning this clonotype: An end of the junction does not agree with germline; a read error may underlie this. This chain uses TRBV7-9 with TRBJ1-6; 7 bases are a match to TRBD1. Germline V gives CDR1 SEHNR, CDR2 FQNEAQ (reference sequence). The CDR3 runs 14 residues. CDR3 in DNA: TGTACCAGCAGCCCGACAGGGCATCTTTCACCCCTCCACTTT. The encoded protein is CTSSPTGHLSPLHF.

This clonotype turned up a few times. The chain joins TRBV12-3 or TRBV12-4 to TRBJ2-6; D is unresolved. The CDR3 covers 13 residues. The CDR3 loop is CISGSSGANVLTF. The CDR3 DNA reads as TGTATCTCCGGATCCTCTGGGGCCAACGTCCTGACTTTC.

The chain carries TRBV6-1 and TRBJ2-7, with D possibly matching TRBD1 (6 bases). CDR3 length equals 15 residues. The V and J ends lost 2 bases and 5 bases respectively, with 16 bases between them. Germline V CDR1 and CDR2: MNHNS, SASEGT. CDR3 residues: CASSEPRQAHHEQYF. The CDR3 DNA follows: TGTGCCAGCAGTGAACCCAGACAGGCCCACCACGAGCAGTACTTC.

This clonotype was seen more than once but under ten times. This chain uses TRBV15 with TRBJ1-4, with D tentatively TRBD1 (5 bases). CDR3 size: 16 residues. The V gene's germline CDR1 is LNHNV and CDR2 YYDKDF (reference sequence). V was cut by 3 bases and J by 5 bases, with 16 bases left in between. The CDR3 DNA reads TGTGCCACCAGCAGGGCCGGTGGGGCCCTAAATGAAAAACTGTTTTTT. Its translation is CATSRAGGALNEKLFF.

The rearrangement uses TRBV19 and TRBJ2-4; 9 positions match TRBD1. The CDR3 runs 13 residues. CDR1 and CDR2 (germline): LNHDA, SQIVND (reference sequence). V lost 6 bases to trimming and J lost 7 bases; unmatched junction nucleotides: 4. CDR3 bases: TGTGCCAGTAGGACCGGACAGGGGAACATTCAGTACTTC. Amino acid sequence: CASRTGQGNIQYF.

The genes are TRBV5-4 and TRBJ2-3, with TRBD1 matching 8 bases. The CDR3 spans 16 residues. Germline V CDR1 and CDR2: SGHNT, YYREEE (reference sequence). With V trimmed by 4 bases and J by 2 bases, 9 bases remained unmatched. CDR3: CASSPPGTGITDTQYF. CDR3 sequence (DNA): TGTGCCAGCAGCCCTCCCGGGACAGGAATCACAGATACGCAGTATTTT.

The V gene is TRBV20-1, the J gene TRBJ1-2, with D possibly TRBD1 on 6 matching bases. V lost 2 bases, J lost 1 base, and 14 bases lay in between. Germline assignment: CDR1 DFQATT and CDR2 SNEGSKA (reference sequence). The CDR3 loop spans 15 amino acids. CDR3 in amino acids: CSARNIDRFNYGYTF. As DNA, the CDR3 is TGCAGTGCTAGAAATATCGACAGGTTTAACTATGGCTACACCTTC.

This chain connects TRBV20-1 to TRBJ2-1, with 9 bases lining up with TRBD1. V shed 6 bases, J shed 0 bases, and the junction held 6 bases outside the gene matches. The CDR3 is 15 residues long. Germline CDR1 is DFQATT and CDR2 is SNEGSKA (reference sequence). CDR3 region: CSAHGTGSSYNEQFF. The CDR3 nucleotides are TGCAGTGCCCACGGGACAGGGAGCTCCTACAATGAGCAGTTCTTC.

This clonotype was seen a few times. This sequence joins TRBV3-1 and TRBJ2-1, with D perhaps TRBD2 (5 bases). V lost 3 bases and J 0 bases, leaving 12 bases between the germline ends. This CDR3 region has 16 residues. CDR1 is LGHDT, CDR2 YNNKEL, per germline (reference sequence). In DNA, the CDR3 is TGTGCCAGCAGCCATATAGCGAGGACCTCCTACAATGAGCAGTTCTTC. This codes for CASSHIARTSYNEQFF.

V usage is TRBV10-3 and J usage is TRBJ2-5; D gene uncertain. Germline V gene data show CDR1 as ENHRY and CDR2 as SYGVKD. The V end was cut by 6 bases, the J end by 7 bases, with 21 bases between. This CDR3 contains 15 residues. CDR3 in amino acids: CAISPSTSGRRTQYF. The CDR3 DNA follows: TGTGCCATCAGCCCCTCCACGTCGGGCAGGCGGACCCAGTACTTC.

The chain has TRBV20-1 and TRBJ2-7; 7 bases agree with TRBD1. V shed 0 bases and J 7 bases; nucleotides not matched to a gene: 12. This CDR3 has 15 amino acids. Germline assignment: CDR1 DFQATT and CDR2 SNEGSKA (reference sequence). The CDR3 is CSARDGQERTKEQYF. The CDR3 coding sequence is TGCAGTGCTAGAGATGGACAGGAACGTACGAAGGAGCAGTACTTC.